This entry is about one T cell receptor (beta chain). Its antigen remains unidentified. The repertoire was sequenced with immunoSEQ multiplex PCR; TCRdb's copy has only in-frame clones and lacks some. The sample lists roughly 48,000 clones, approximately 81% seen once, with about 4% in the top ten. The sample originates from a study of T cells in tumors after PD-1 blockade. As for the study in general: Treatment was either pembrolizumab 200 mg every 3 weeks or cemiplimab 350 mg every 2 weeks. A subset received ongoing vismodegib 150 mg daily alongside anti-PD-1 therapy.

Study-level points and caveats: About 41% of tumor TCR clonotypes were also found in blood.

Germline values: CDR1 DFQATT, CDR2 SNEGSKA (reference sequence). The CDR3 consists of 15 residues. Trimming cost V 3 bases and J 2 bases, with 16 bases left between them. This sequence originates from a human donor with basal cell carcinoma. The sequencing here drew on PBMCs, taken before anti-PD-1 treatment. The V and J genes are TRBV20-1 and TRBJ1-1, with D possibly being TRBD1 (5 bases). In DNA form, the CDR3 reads TGCAGTGCTAGTAGGGGAGACCTGTATAACACTGAAGCTTTCTTT. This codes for CSASRGDLYNTEAFF.